The subject of this entry is one TCR beta chain. Its antigen is not known. Data came from immunoSEQ multiplex PCR; TCRdb stores just in-frame clones and leaves some out. The repertoire holds tens of thousands of clones, with roughly nine tenths as singletons. The data derive from a study of OX40 agonist ivuxolimab in advanced cancers. Study at large: The dose-escalation cohort had hepatocellular carcinoma, melanoma, renal cell or head and neck cancer. Three patients, one with hepatocellular carcinoma and two with cutaneous melanoma, achieved partial responses.

This CDR3 is 14 amino acids long. Per the germline V gene, CDR1 is MNHEY and CDR2 is SVGAGI. Trimming cost V 0 bases and J 1 base, with 6 bases left between them. Overall study results and limits: The average count of expanded clones was higher among CD8+ T cells than among CD4+.

The clonotype comes from an adult with an advanced solid tumor such as melanoma, head and neck, liver or kidney cancer. The genes are TRBV6-5 and TRBJ1-1; D is unclear. Sequencing used CD4+ or CD8+ T cells sorted from blood, obtained in a trial of the OX40 agonist ivuxolimab. The CDR3 region is CASSYSSRNTEAFF. Written as DNA, the CDR3 is TGTGCCAGCAGTTACTCCAGCAGGAACACTGAAGCTTTCTTT.